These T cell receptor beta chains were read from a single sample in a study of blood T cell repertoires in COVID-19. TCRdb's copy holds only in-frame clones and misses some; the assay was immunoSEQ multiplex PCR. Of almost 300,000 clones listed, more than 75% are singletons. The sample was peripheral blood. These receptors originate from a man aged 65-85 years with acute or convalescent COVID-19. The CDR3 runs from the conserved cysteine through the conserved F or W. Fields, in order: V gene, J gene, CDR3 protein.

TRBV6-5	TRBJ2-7	CASSTRRSGSYEQYF
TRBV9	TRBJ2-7	CASSGTGQGFPYEQYF
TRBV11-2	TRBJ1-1	CASSFAGGAGTEAFF
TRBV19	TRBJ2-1	CASSISGRSYNEQFF
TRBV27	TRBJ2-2	CASSFLGGGPNTGELFF
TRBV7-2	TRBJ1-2	CASSSGQDYGYTF
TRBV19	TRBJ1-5	CASRDRGNQPQHF
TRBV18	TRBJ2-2	CASSREIQGNTGELFF
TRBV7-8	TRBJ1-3	CASSPGGSGNTIYF
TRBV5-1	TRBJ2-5	CASSPFSGGEIQETQYF
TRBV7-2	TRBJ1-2	CASSSYSGAYGYTF
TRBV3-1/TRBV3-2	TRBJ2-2	CASSQRLAGDTGELFF
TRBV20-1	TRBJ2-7	CSATEYYEQYF
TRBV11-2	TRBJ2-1	CASSLGSSGRGFF
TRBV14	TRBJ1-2	CASSHTYHGQDYPGYTF
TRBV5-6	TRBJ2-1	CASSGRGGNHNEQFF
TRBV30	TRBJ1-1	CAWSPDRSMNTEAFF
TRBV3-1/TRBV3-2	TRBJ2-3	CASSHTSGGAQGTQYF
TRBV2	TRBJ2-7	CASRRSGSFYEQYF
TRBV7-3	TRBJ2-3	CASSPRGADTQYF
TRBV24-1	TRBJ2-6	CATSDWQSGANVLTF
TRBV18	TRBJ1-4	CASSPEDGTGKLFF
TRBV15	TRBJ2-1	CATSPHRQGRQFF
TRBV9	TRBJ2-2	CASSVVGQSTGELFF
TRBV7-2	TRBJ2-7	CASSLDRTYEQYF